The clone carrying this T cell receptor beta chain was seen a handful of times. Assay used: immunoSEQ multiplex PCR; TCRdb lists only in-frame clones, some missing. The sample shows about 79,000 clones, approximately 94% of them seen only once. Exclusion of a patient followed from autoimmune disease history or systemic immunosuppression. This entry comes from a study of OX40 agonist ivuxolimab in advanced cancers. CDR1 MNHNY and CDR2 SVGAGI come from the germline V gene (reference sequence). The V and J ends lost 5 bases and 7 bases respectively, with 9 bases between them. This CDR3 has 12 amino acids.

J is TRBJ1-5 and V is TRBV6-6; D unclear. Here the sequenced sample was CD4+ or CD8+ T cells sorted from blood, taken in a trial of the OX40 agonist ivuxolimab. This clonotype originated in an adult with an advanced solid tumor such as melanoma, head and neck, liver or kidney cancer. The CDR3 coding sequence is TGTGCCAGCAGTCCTCCCCACCAGCCCCAGCATTTT. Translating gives CASSPPHQPQHF.